These T cell receptor beta chains were read from a single sample in a study of patients and donors after allogeneic stem cell transplantation. MiXCR was run by TCRdb on the RT-PCR reads, yielding one entry per CDR3 protein. The table has roughly 880,000 distinct CDR3 sequences, roughly 17% seen once. The source material was blood, either unsorted or a sorted T cell fraction (not recorded which). These TCRs come from a human donor who was either an allogeneic HSCT recipient or a stem cell or donor lymphocyte infusion donor (not recorded which). It is not recorded whose cells these are; they may come from a transplant donor. The CDR3 runs from the conserved cysteine through the conserved F or W. A D gene is named only where the DNA matches it firmly. Clone size is given for some rows only: seen once, a few or many times, or a class if the clone is expanded.

TGTGCCAGCAGCCAAGATTATGGGACAGGTGTCAGCAATGAGCAGTTCTTC CASSQDYGTGVSNEQFF TRBD1 few TRBJ2-1 TRBV14
TGCAGTGCTAGGGCCGGGAGGGTAACTAATGAAAAACTGTTTTTT CSARAGRVTNEKLFF - - TRBJ1-4 TRBV20-1
TGTGCCAGCAGTTATGCGGTAAAAATAACCGGGGAGCTGTTTTTT CASSYAVKITGELFF - few TRBJ2-2 TRBV6-5
TGTGCCTGGAGTCGTGAAAGCTCCTACGAGCAGTACTTC CAWSRESSYEQYF - few TRBJ2-7 TRBV30
TGCAGTGCTTGGGGGGGATTTGGGAATCAGCCCCAGCATTTT CSAWGGFGNQPQHF - - TRBJ1-5 TRBV20-1
TGTGCCATCAAGGGACAGGGGGTTGATACGCAGTATTTT CAIKGQGVDTQYF TRBD1 few TRBJ2-3 TRBV10-3
TGCGCCAGCAGCCTCCGGGACTTCTCCTACGAGCAGTACTTC CASSLRDFSYEQYF - few TRBJ2-7 TRBV5-1
TGTGCCAGCAGCTCCCCCCAGGGACAGGGACCAGATACGCAGTATTTT CASSSPQGQGPDTQYF TRBD1 few TRBJ2-3 TRBV7-2
TGTGCCAGCGTACAAGGGTATTTCGACAAGCGGGAGCCCTACGAGCAGTACTTC CASVQGYFDKREPYEQYF TRBD2 few TRBJ2-7 TRBV2
TGTGCCAGCAGTTTGTACAGGGGCTCCTACAATGAGCAGTTCTTC CASSLYRGSYNEQFF TRBD1 few TRBJ2-1 TRBV12-3/TRBV12-4
TGTGCCAGCAGCCCCCGGACAGGGCCGGAATACAATGAGCAGTTCTTC CASSPRTGPEYNEQFF TRBD1 few TRBJ2-1 TRBV12-3/TRBV12-4
TGTGCCAGCAGCCTGAGGCAGGGGGTAAATCAGCCCCAGCATTTT CASSLRQGVNQPQHF TRBD1 many TRBJ1-5 TRBV12-3/TRBV12-4
TGTGCCAGCAGTTTGCCGGGACCCCTTACTGAAGCTTTCTTT CASSLPGPLTEAFF - - TRBJ1-1 TRBV12-3/TRBV12-4
TGTGCCACCAGCTCCCGATATGATAGCGGTGAGCAGTTCTTC CATSSRYDSGEQFF - few TRBJ2-1 TRBV15
TGTGCCAGCAGCTTAGACGGTACCACCGCGGCAGGCACTGAAGCTTTCTTT CASSLDGTTAAGTEAFF - few TRBJ1-1 TRBV7-9
TGTGCCAGCAGCGTAGACCGAAATGAAAAACTGTTTTTT CASSVDRNEKLFF - few TRBJ1-4 TRBV9
TGCAGTGCTAGAGAGGGACTTAACAATGAGCAGTTCTTC CSAREGLNNEQFF - few TRBJ2-1 TRBV20-1
TGTGCCAGCAGTTTAAGTTCTATAGCGGGAGGGCCGGTTGGAGATACGCAGTATTTT CASSLSSIAGGPVGDTQYF TRBD2 - TRBJ2-3 TRBV28
TGTGCCAGCATGAGCGTAGGTAGGGGGGCGTATGGCTACACCTTC CASMSVGRGAYGYTF - - TRBJ1-2 TRBV9
TGTGCCACCGGAGCAGGGGTTGAGACCCAGTACTTC CATGAGVETQYF - - TRBJ2-5 TRBV12-3/TRBV12-4
TGTGCCATCAGTGATGGGCGAATCTATGGCTACACCTTC CAISDGRIYGYTF - - TRBJ1-2 TRBV10-3
TGTGCCAGCAGCTTAGCCTTCGGGACAGGTGTTGGCTACACCTTC CASSLAFGTGVGYTF TRBD1 few TRBJ1-2 TRBV7-2
TGTGCCAGCAGCTTAGATCGGAATAATGAAAAACTGTTTTTT CASSLDRNNEKLFF - many TRBJ1-4 TRBV7-9
TGCAGTGCTAGGGGACAGGGATACAATCAGCCCCAGCATTTT CSARGQGYNQPQHF TRBD1 many TRBJ1-5 TRBV20-1
TGTGCCAGCAGTCGGGACACTACGGAGGAAAAACTGTTTTTT CASSRDTTEEKLFF - - TRBJ1-4 TRBV2
TGTGCCAGCAGCTTACTAGCGGGGGCCAGCACCGGGGAGCTGTTTTTT CASSLLAGASTGELFF TRBD2 few TRBJ2-2 TRBV7-9
TGTGCCAGCAGTCCCGACAGGGGGCGAGGGGAAGCTTTCTTT CASSPDRGRGEAFF TRBD1 few TRBJ1-1 TRBV2
TGTGCCAGCAGCCGCCAGGGACAGCAGAACACTGAAGCTTTCTTT CASSRQGQQNTEAFF TRBD1 - TRBJ1-1 TRBV11-2
TGTGCCAGCAGTTTAACAGGGACTGGAAACACCATATATTTT CASSLTGTGNTIYF - many TRBJ1-3 TRBV7-2
TGCAGTGCTAACAGGGGCGCTGGAAACACCATATATTTT CSANRGAGNTIYF TRBD1 few TRBJ1-3 TRBV20-1
TGTGCCAGCAGCTTGGCCGGAGGACTAGCGGGACTTACTTACTACGAGCAGTACTTC CASSLAGGLAGLTYYEQYF TRBD2 - TRBJ2-7 TRBV5-4
TGCAGTGCTAGAGATCGACTGGGGGCGAATTCGGGAAACACCATATATTTT CSARDRLGANSGNTIYF - few TRBJ1-3 TRBV20-1
TGCAGTGCTAGTCCCTCCGGGCCCCAGGGAGCTTTCTTT CSASPSGPQGAFF - - TRBJ1-1 TRBV20-1
TGTGCCAGCAGTCATACAGGGGGCGTTGTCACCGGGGAGCTGTTTTTT CASSHTGGVVTGELFF TRBD1 few TRBJ2-2 TRBV6-1
TGTGCCAGCAGCTTCCGGGACAGGGACAATGAGCAGTTCTTC CASSFRDRDNEQFF TRBD1 - TRBJ2-1 TRBV4-2
TGTGCCACTCGACCTTGGGACCAGGGGGATGGCTACACCTTC CATRPWDQGDGYTF TRBD1 - TRBJ1-2 TRBV6-1
TGCAGCGTGGGGGATGTTTATGGCTACACCTTC CSVGDVYGYTF - few TRBJ1-2 TRBV29-1
TGTGCCAGCAGGTCCCGCTGGGGCACAGATACGCAGTATTTT CASRSRWGTDTQYF - - TRBJ2-3 TRBV6-1
TGTGCCAGCAGCCAGCGCCCCGGACAAACCATGCAGCCCCAGCATTTT CASSQRPGQTMQPQHF - few TRBJ1-5 TRBV4-2
TGCGCCAGCAGCTTGGCCGTGCAGACCTACGAGCAGTACTTC CASSLAVQTYEQYF - - TRBJ2-7 TRBV5-1
TGTGCCATCAGTGAGTATGATACTGAAGCTTTCTTT CAISEYDTEAFF - few TRBJ1-1 TRBV10-3
TGCGCCAGCAGCTTGGCTAAAACAGGGGCTAACTATGGCTACACCTTC CASSLAKTGANYGYTF TRBD1 - TRBJ1-2 TRBV5-1
TGTGCCACCAGTGACCAGACAGGGAGTCGTGGCTACACCTTC CATSDQTGSRGYTF TRBD1 - TRBJ1-2 TRBV24-1
TGTGCCAGCAGCCGGGACAGGGTAGGAGATACGCAGTATTTT CASSRDRVGDTQYF TRBD1 - TRBJ2-3 TRBV14
TGTGCCAGCGACGTCGGGTGGGGGCGAGGCACTGAAGCTTTCTTT CASDVGWGRGTEAFF - - TRBJ1-1 TRBV28
TGTGCCAGCAGTAGGACAGATTCTAACTATGGCTACACCTTC CASSRTDSNYGYTF - many TRBJ1-2 TRBV6-1
TGTGCCAGCAGTTATGGGACGGGAGCCCTCTACGAGCAGTACTTC CASSYGTGALYEQYF - few TRBJ2-7 TRBV27
TGTGCCAGCAGCCAAGGTTTAGCGGGGAAGGGTCACAATGAGCAGTTCTTC CASSQGLAGKGHNEQFF TRBD2 once TRBJ2-1 TRBV14
TGCAGTGCTTCGCGGACGAACACCGGGGAGCTGTTTTTT CSASRTNTGELFF - many TRBJ2-2 TRBV20-1
TGTGCCAGCAGTTTAAGGGGGCAGGGGCCCCTCCACTTT CASSLRGQGPLHF TRBD1 - TRBJ1-6 TRBV12-3/TRBV12-4
TGCGCCAGCAGCTTACGACAGGGACGTCACACAGATACGCAGTATTTT CASSLRQGRHTDTQYF TRBD1 few TRBJ2-3 TRBV5-1
TGCAGCGTAACCGGGACAGGTGGGAAAGCGACCATATATTTT CSVTGTGGKATIYF TRBD1 - TRBJ1-3 TRBV29-1
TGTGCCAGCTCACCCGGACAGAATTCACCCCTCCACTTT CASSPGQNSPLHF - - TRBJ1-6 TRBV18